This T cell receptor beta chain appears in the sequencing data of a study of blood T cell repertoires in COVID-19 (dated by TCRdb to 2018 to 2021). For context, the study as a whole: Samples covering the acute and convalescent phases of COVID-19 were provided by collaborators in the United States, Italy and Spain. The material from the prospective study consisted of cDNA or gDNA derived from T cells, B-cell-depleted T cells, or PBMCs. The dataset comprised deeply sampled blood TCRbeta repertoires from subjects exposed to, actively infected with, or recovered from COVID-19. The repertoires were released in a freely available public database meant as a resource for research on the immune response to SARS-CoV-2. The samples were drawn from two sources: the first 160 participants of the ongoing ImmuneRACE study, and approximately 1,300 subjects contributed by 6 global collaborators. Nearly every sample came with metadata listing a de-identified subject ID, COVID-19 status, age in years and sex. Where available, HLA class I and class II types were taken from metadata supplied by the sample provider and were not determined by assay-based typing.

Summary of the overall study and its limitations: The amount of clinical and demographic metadata varied by source and participant and was provided uncurated.

Remarks on this clone: It has no known antigen specificity. The sample holds no much larger clone one base away, and base qualities are not on file.

Another Seattle source contributed samples from volunteer blood donors who had recovered from COVID-19. Collaborating institutions collected whole blood in K2EDTA tubes following their own protocols. For TCRbeta analysis, collaborators shipped samples as frozen whole blood, isolated PBMCs, or DNA extracted from either of those sample types. The immunoSEQ Assay, a bias-controlled multiplex PCR, was used to amplify TCRbeta CDR3 regions from genomic DNA. For the original study's pipeline: The number of nucleated cells in each sample was estimated by amplification of reference gene primers within the assay. To quantify the absolute abundance of each unique TCRbeta CDR3 rearrangement, sequence reads were collapsed and filtered. For each sample, productive Simpson clonality was calculated as the square root of Simpson's diversity index across productive rearrangements. TCRdb took over this immuneACCESS table, retaining in-frame rearrangements with V and J assigned. Such tables are incomplete; in checked studies, under half of the missing clones stem from an unresolved V gene, and the remainder is unexplained. The V and J calls and the clone size are those of that table, but D and trimming were determined from the DNA. Across this sample there are fewer than 300,000 clones, with around four fifths seen only once. The ten largest clones add up to approximately 9% of the sample.

The V and J ends are trimmed by 3 bases and 3 bases, leaving 9 bases between them. The CDR3 covers 15 residues, taking in both the cysteine and the phenylalanine. Here the CDR3 DNA is all that survives: 45 bases in frame from base 1. CDR1 SGHTA and CDR2 FQGNSA are derived from the germline V gene. The chain links TRBV7-2 with TRBJ1-6; TRBD1 is perhaps the D gene, given 5 matching bases. The sample was peripheral blood. The receptor's source is a woman aged 50 to 60 who had recovered from COVID-19. The CDR3 region reads CASSFGADYNSPLHF. The nucleotide sequence is TGTGCCAGCAGCTTTGGGGCAGACTATAATTCACCCCTCCACTTT.